This T cell receptor (beta chain) stems from a study of beta chain features in type 1 diabetes. Study-level results: Researchers could not determine here whether HLA type influences TCRB rearrangement. Naive, central memory and regulatory TCRB repertoires appeared more similar among patients than healthy donors. In all four CD4+ subsets, TCRB CDR3 length was significantly, moderately reduced in type 1 diabetes.

There are a few counts of this clone. Its antigen is currently unknown. Trimming took 5 bases from V and 7 from J; bases not matched to a gene: 10. The length of the CDR3 is 16 residues. The V gene's germline CDR1 is SEHNR and CDR2 FQNEAQ (reference sequence). Donors contributed one heparinised blood draw apiece, averaging roughly 0.12 L. A CD45RO/CCR7/CD25/CD127/CD95/CD27 panel sorted naive, central memory, regulatory and stem cell-like memory CD4+ cells. Sequencing targeted expressed TCRB transcripts, as all isolated RNA had been reverse transcribed. Only in-frame clones appear in the TCRdb table, and some are missing; sequencing was by immunoSEQ multiplex PCR. The repertoire has hundreds of thousands of clones, around an eighth of them found once; the top ten carry less than 0.025%.

The TCR was taken from a man between 18 and 35 years old with type 1 diabetes. The sequenced sample consisted of naive CD4+ T cells from blood. The chain links TRBV7-9 to TRBJ1-6; TRBD1 matches at 8 bases. The CDR3 region is CASSPGQGGYNSPLHF. Written as DNA, the CDR3 is TGTGCCAGCAGCCCCGGACAGGGCGGGTACAATTCACCCCTCCACTTT.